The clone carrying this T cell receptor beta chain was seen a handful of times. Its antigen is unknown. This entry is derived from a study of T-cell reconstitution after alpha-beta-depleted transplantation in children. Study results and caveats: There were reportedly several hundred expanded graft clones from which alpha-beta T cells came about two months after transplant. T-cell counts and diversity at one year following transplant were attributed mainly to newly produced T cells.

The TCRbeta library incorporated unique molecular identifiers. One entry per CDR3 protein, called by TCRdb with MiXCR from the PCR reads. In the table there are roughly 570,000 distinct CDR3 sequences, more than 20% of which are singletons. The sample was PBMCs, taken before TCRalphabeta/CD19-depleted stem cell transplant. The TCR sequence derives from a boy under three years old with Wiskott-Aldrich syndrome, due to receive a stem cell transplant.

The CDR3 region is CSVVGSGRALDTQYF. The CDR3 DNA follows: TGCAGCGTTGTAGGTAGCGGGAGGGCCCTAGATACGCAGTATTTT. J is TRBJ2-3 and V is TRBV29-1; the match to TRBD2 covers 11 bases. This CDR3 is built from 15 residues. Per germline, CDR1 SQVTM and CDR2 ANQGSEA. V lost 4 bases, J lost 5 bases, and 8 bases stayed unmatched.